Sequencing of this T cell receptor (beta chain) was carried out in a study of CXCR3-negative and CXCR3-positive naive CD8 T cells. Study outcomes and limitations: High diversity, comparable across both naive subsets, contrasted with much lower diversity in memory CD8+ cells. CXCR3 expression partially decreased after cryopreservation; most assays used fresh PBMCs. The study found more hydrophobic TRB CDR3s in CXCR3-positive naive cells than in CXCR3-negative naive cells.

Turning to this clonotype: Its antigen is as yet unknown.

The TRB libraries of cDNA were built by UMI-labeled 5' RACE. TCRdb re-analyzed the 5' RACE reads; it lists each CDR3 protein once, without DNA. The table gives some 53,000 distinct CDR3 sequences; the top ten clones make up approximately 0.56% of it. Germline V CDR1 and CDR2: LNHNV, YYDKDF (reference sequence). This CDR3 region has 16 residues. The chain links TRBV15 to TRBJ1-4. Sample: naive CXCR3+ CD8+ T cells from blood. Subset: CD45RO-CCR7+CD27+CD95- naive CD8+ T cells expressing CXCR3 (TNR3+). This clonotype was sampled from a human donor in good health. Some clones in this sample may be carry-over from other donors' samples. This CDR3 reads CATSRYTDGPNEKLFF.